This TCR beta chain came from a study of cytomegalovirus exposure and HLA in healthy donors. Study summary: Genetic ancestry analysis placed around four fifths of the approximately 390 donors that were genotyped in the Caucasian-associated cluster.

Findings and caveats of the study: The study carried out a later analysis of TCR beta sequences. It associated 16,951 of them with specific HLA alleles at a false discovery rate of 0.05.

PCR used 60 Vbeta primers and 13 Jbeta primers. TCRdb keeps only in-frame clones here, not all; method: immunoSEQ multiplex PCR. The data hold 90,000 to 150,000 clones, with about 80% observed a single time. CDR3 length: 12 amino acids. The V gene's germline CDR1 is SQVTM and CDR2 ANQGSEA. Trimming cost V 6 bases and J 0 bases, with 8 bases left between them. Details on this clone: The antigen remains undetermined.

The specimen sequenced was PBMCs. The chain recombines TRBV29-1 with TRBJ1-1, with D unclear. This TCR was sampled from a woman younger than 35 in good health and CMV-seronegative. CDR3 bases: TGCAGCGTGGACTCCCTGAACACTGAAGCTTTCTTT. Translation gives CSVDSLNTEAFF.